This TCR beta chain was recovered during a study of T cells after yellow fever vaccination. TCRdb redid the calling of the 5' RACE reads with MiXCR, one entry per CDR3 protein. The sample has some 420,000 distinct CDR3 sequences, approximately 18% seen once; the top ten hold about a sixth. Germline-derived CDR1 and CDR2 are LNHNV and YYDKDF (reference sequence). CDR3 length equals 16 residues. The germline V and J ends were trimmed by 1 base and 10 bases, with 20 bases remaining between them. Overall study findings and caveats: Clonotype sharing between CD4 and CD8 compartments was small. Peak timing came faster in the weaker secondary response, day 5 versus 15. Booster sampling recovered most clones from primary vaccination (around 96% CD4, around 88% CD8).

Comments on this clonotype: Its target is not known.

The receptor was derived from a man in his late teens or twenties who received the YFV17D yellow fever vaccine. The sequences come from PBMCs, collected before the yellow fever booster vaccination. V gene TRBV15 combines with J gene TRBJ2-1; D may match TRBD1 or TRBD2 (6 bases each). The CDR3 reads CATSRVPGAGSGEQFF. In DNA, the CDR3 is TGTGCCACCAGCAGAGTTCCGGGGGCCGGGTCAGGGGAGCAGTTCTTC.